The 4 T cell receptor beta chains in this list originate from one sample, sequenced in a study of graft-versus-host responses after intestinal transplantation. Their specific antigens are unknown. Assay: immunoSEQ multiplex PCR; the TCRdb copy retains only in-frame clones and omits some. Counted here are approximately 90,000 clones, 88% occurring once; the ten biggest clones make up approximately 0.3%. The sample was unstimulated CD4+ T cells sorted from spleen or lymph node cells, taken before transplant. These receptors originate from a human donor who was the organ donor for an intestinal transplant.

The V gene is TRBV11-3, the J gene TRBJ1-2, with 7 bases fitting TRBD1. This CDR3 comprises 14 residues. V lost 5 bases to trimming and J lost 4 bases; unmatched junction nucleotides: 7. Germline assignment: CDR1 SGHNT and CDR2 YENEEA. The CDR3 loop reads CASSPKTGTYGYTF. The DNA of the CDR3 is TGTGCCAGCAGCCCAAAGACAGGGACCTATGGCTACACCTTC.

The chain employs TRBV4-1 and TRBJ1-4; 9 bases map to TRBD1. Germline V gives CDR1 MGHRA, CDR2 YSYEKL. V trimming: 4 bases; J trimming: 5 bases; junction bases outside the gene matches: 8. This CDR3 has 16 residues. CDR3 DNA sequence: TGCGCCAGCAGCCCAAGTCGGGGACAGGGAAATGAAAAACTGTTTTTT. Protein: CASSPSRGQGNEKLFF.

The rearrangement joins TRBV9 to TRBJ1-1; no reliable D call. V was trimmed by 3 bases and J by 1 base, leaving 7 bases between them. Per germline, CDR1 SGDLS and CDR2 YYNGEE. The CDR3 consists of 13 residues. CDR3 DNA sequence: TGTGCCAGCAGCGCCGTTCCGAACACTGAAGCTTTCTTT. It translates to CASSAVPNTEAFF.

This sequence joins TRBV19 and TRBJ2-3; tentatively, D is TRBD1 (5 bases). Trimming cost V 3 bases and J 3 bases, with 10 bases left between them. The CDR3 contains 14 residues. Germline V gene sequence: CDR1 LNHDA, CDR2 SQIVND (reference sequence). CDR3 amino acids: CASSIRSGTDTQYF. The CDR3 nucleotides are TGTGCCAGTAGTATCCGGTCAGGGACAGATACGCAGTATTTT.